What follows describes a single T cell receptor beta chain. This record comes from a study of blood T cell repertoires in COVID-19. Original handling: Reference gene primers were amplified, and this amplification served to estimate nucleated cell counts. Here immunoSEQ multiplex PCR was the method, and the copy in TCRdb shows in-frame clones only, minus some. V, J and clone size reflect that table, while D and trimming were determined from the DNA. The table has over 100,000 clones, more than 85% seen once. Trimming left V 0 bases short and J 6 bases short, with 5 bases between. The CDR3 is 13 amino acids. Germline lookup yields CDR1 MGHRA and CDR2 YSYEKL.

This chain uses TRBV4-1 with TRBJ2-2; D is undetermined. The sequencing sample was made of peripheral blood. This receptor was identified in a man aged 55 to 70 with COVID-19, enrolled during active disease. CDR3: CASSQDPSGELFF. The CDR3 coding sequence is TGCGCCAGCAGCCAAGACCCGTCCGGGGAGCTGTTTTTT.